This T cell receptor (beta chain) was profiled in a study of blood T cell repertoires in COVID-19. CDR1 and CDR2 (germline): SGHTA, FQGTGA. The germline V and J ends were trimmed by 6 bases and 5 bases, with 10 bases remaining between them. The length of the CDR3 is 13 residues. This clone has just one count. Sequenced by immunoSEQ multiplex PCR; TCRdb stores in-frame clones only, minus some. Of approximately 180,000 clones listed, over 80% are singletons. The sample was peripheral blood. The TCR comes from a woman in her seventies with acute or convalescent COVID-19. This chain uses TRBV7-3 with TRBJ2-2; tentative D call: TRBD2 (5 bases). The CDR3 nucleotides read TGTGCCAGCAGTCGAAGCGGTACCGGGGAGCTGTTTTTT. Translated: CASSRSGTGELFF.